Following are 10 T cell receptor beta chains from one sample sequenced in a study of cytomegalovirus exposure and HLA in healthy donors. Repertoires were generated with immunoSEQ multiplex PCR, while TCRdb's copy carries only in-frame clones and drops some. The sample lists around 120,000 clones, roughly 90% occurring once. Input material: PBMCs. Receptors originate from a young woman in good health and CMV-seropositive.

The chain employs TRBV11-3 and TRBJ2-1; 13 bases fit TRBD2. The CDR3 contains 15 residues. The germline gives CDR1 SGHNT, CDR2 YENEEA. The J segment lost 4 bases and the V segment lost 6 bases, leaving 3 bases of the junction unmatched. The CDR3 reads CASSRGLAGYNEQFF. CDR3 bases: TGTGCCAGCAGTCGGGGACTAGCGGGATACAATGAGCAGTTCTTC.

V gene TRBV28 combines with J gene TRBJ1-5; D is ambiguous. CDR1 and CDR2 from the germline V gene are MDHEN and SYDVKM. The CDR3 spans 13 residues. The V end was cut by 4 bases, the J end by 10 bases, with 14 bases between. The CDR3 here is CASSSRFLPPQHF. CDR3 DNA: TGTGCCAGCAGTTCCCGGTTCCTTCCACCCCAGCATTTT.

The chain joins TRBV5-1 to TRBJ1-5; TRBD1 might be the D (6 bases). Trimming left V 0 bases short and J 0 bases short, with 16 bases between. The germline V gene has CDR1 SGHRS and CDR2 YFSETQ. The CDR3 has 18 amino acids. CDR3 loop: CASSLAPDRLTSNQPQHF. In nucleotides, the CDR3 is TGCGCCAGCAGCTTGGCCCCGGACAGACTTACTAGCAATCAGCCCCAGCATTTT.

This chain connects TRBV19 to TRBJ1-2, with D tentatively TRBD1 (5 bases). Per the germline V gene, CDR1 is LNHDA and CDR2 is SQIVND (reference sequence). CDR3 length: 13 residues. Deletions cut 9 bases from V and 6 bases from J, with 17 bases between. The CDR3 sequence: CASLIDRFHGYTF. Written as DNA, the CDR3 is TGTGCCAGCCTCATAGACAGATTCCATGGCTACACCTTC.

The chain uses TRBV12-5 and TRBJ1-5; D gene uncertain. Trimming shortened V by 2 bases and J by 2 bases, and 13 bases separated the two germline ends. CDR1 is LGHNT, CDR2 FRNRAP, per germline. CDR3 length equals 16 residues. In nucleotides, the CDR3 is TGTGCTAGTGGTTTGCGGCTGCCGAGCGGCAATCAGCCCCAGCATTTT. Protein product: CASGLRLPSGNQPQHF. The entire variable domain, with the rest obtained from reference TRBV12-5 and TRBJ1-5, is as follows: DARVTQTPRHKVTEMGQEVTMRCQPILGHNTVFWYRQTMMQGLELLAYFRNRAPLDDSGMPKDRFSAEMPDATLATLKIQPSEPRDSAVYFCASGLRLPSGNQPQHFGDGTRLSIL.

The chain has TRBV25-1 and TRBJ1-2; D is perhaps TRBD1 (5 bases). Germline V gene lookup returns CDR1 MGHDK and CDR2 SYGVNS. This CDR3 is built from 16 residues. The V end was cut by 2 bases, the J end by 7 bases, with 20 bases between. The CDR3 DNA sequence: TGTGCCAGCAGTGAAATGACAGCAATACGGGTTGGTGGCTACACCTTC. It encodes CASSEMTAIRVGGYTF.

The chain uses TRBV18 and TRBJ1-2; 9 bases line up with TRBD1. The CDR3 length is 15 residues. The germline V gene encodes CDR1 KGHSH and CDR2 LQKENI. V was clipped by 2 bases and J by 8 bases; unmatched bases: 9. CDR3 amino acids: CASSPSGNRGRGYTF. The CDR3 coding sequence is TGTGCCAGCTCACCAAGCGGGAACAGGGGGCGCGGCTACACCTTC.

V usage is TRBV6-6 and J usage is TRBJ1-5; the D gene is possibly TRBD1 (5 bases). The CDR3 covers 13 residues. Trimming cost V 6 bases and J 3 bases, with 9 bases left between them. In germline, CDR1 is MNHNY, CDR2 SVGAGI (reference sequence). CDR3 sequence (DNA): TGTGCCAGCAGCCCAGGGATCAATCAGCCCCAGCATTTT. This gives the protein CASSPGINQPQHF.

This rearrangement joins TRBV28 to TRBJ1-2; D uncertain. V lost 1 base, J lost 6 bases, and 9 bases lay in between. CDR3 length: 13 residues. The germline CDR1 and CDR2 sequences are MDHEN and SYDVKM. In DNA, the CDR3 is TGTGCCAGCAGTTTATTTTCACGGGATGGCTACACCTTC. This codes for CASSLFSRDGYTF.

The V call is TRBV6-6, the J call TRBJ1-2; 9 bases map to TRBD1. The CDR3 covers 14 residues. The germline V gene has CDR1 MNHNY and CDR2 SVGAGI (reference sequence). The trim removed 6 bases at V and 2 bases at J, leaving 4 bases unmatched. The CDR3 DNA reads TGTGCCAGCAGAGGACAGGGGTGGAACTATGGCTACACCTTC. Translation: CASRGQGWNYGYTF.